The next 9 T cell receptor delta chains were all read from a single sample in a study of Vδ1+ human thymocytes. The study, taken as a whole, reports: Thymic TRG and TRD repertoires appeared highly polyclonal.

Extracted RNA was reverse transcribed into cDNA. CDR3 amplicons came from multiplex PCR with pooled V-gene forward and constant-region reverse primers. TCRdb reanalysed the multiplex PCR reads via CATT. The top ten clones hold 0.85% to 1% of a sample with tens of thousands of delta-chain clones, 8% to 10% of them seen once. No antigen has been assigned to these receptors. Sequenced sample: Vdelta1+ gamma-delta thymocytes from the thymus. Subset of the sample: FACS-sorted CD3+ TCRalphabeta- TCRVdelta1+ TCRVdelta2- thymocytes. All receptors derive from a child less than two years old who had congenital heart surgery.

The chain links TRDV1 to TRDJ1; 7 bases line up with TRDD3. This CDR3 comprises 20 residues. Losses at the gene ends were 7 bases for V and 0 bases for J; bases not matched to a gene: 23. Germline assignment: CDR1 TSWWSYY and CDR2 QGS. CDR3 in amino acids: CALVCPITTNTGDHTDKLIF. As DNA, the CDR3 is TGTGCTCTTGTATGCCCCATTACCACTAATACTGGGGATCACACCGATAAACTCATCTTT.

This clone occurred a few times. V and J are TRDV1 and TRDJ1; 12 bases align to TRDD3. The CDR3 covers 20 residues. V gave up 5 bases and J gave up 0 bases; unmatched junction bases: 16. Germline values: CDR1 TSWWSYY, CDR2 QGS. The CDR3 loop is CALGKPGITGGYRYTDKLIF. The CDR3 DNA sequence: TGTGCTCTTGGGAAACCGGGGATCACTGGGGGATACCGGTACACCGATAAACTCATCTTT.

Points on this clone: Distinct nucleotide sequences in the sample also encode this CDR3. The chain combines TRDV1 with TRDJ1, with unresolved D. Germline values: CDR1 TSWWSYY, CDR2 QGS. The CDR3 extends over 13 amino acids. Trimming left V 2 bases short and J 0 bases short, with 4 bases between. The CDR3 coding sequence is TGTGCTCTTGGGGAAGGATACACCGATAAACTCATCTTT. Encoded protein: CALGEGYTDKLIF.

No call exists for the J gene, whereas the V gene is TRDV1; the table names TRDD3, a call not compared with the DNA. The CDR3 sequence is 17 residues long. CDR1 TSWWSYY and CDR2 QGS come from the germline V gene. For the CDR3, the DNA is TGTGCTCTTACTTACCGGGGGATACGAGATTACACCGATAAACTCATCTTC. Residues: CALTYRGIRDYTDKLIF.

This clone has only a few counts. The chain couples TRDV1 to TRDJ1; D possibly corresponds to TRDD3 (7 bases). CDR1 and CDR2 (germline): TSWWSYY, QGS. The ends were cut back, 9 bases at V and 3 bases at J, with 38 bases in the middle. The CDR3 length is 21 residues. DNA of the CDR3: TGTGCTCTCGGAGAGGCCTTCCATCGTCCGAAAACTGGGGCGGATCCCGATAAACTCATCTTT. Its protein is CALGEAFHRPKTGADPDKLIF.

In this sample, this clone turned up a few times. J is TRDJ1 and V is TRDV1; 7 bases agree with TRDD3. CDR3 size: 16 residues. Per the germline V gene, CDR1 is TSWWSYY and CDR2 is QGS. The J segment lost 1 base and the V segment lost 3 bases, leaving 8 bases of the junction unmatched. The CDR3 here is CALGDPGGFVTDKLIF. The CDR3 nucleotides read TGTGCTCTTGGGGATCCAGGGGGATTTGTCACCGATAAACTCATCTTT.

This chain links TRDV1 with TRDJ1, with 9 bases matching TRDD3. The V gene's germline CDR1 is TSWWSYY and CDR2 QGS. The CDR3 covers 21 residues. Unmatched junction bases numbered 19, after V lost 0 bases and J lost 2 bases. This CDR3 is CALGELKGRALGDKGTDKLIF. The CDR3 region has the DNA TGTGCTCTTGGGGAACTTAAAGGGCGGGCCTTGGGGGATAAGGGAACCGATAAACTCATCTTT.

The chain couples TRDV1 to TRDJ1; 8 nucleotides match TRDD3. Trimming removed 1 base from V and 1 base from J; junction bases left unmatched: 17. There are 20 residues in the CDR3. Germline CDR1 is TSWWSYY and CDR2 is QGS. The CDR3 region is CALGEPSSFVLGGCTDKLIF. DNA for the CDR3: TGTGCTCTTGGGGAACCATCTTCGTTCGTACTGGGGGGATGCACCGATAAACTCATCTTT.

This clone was counted only a few times. A read error may produce the germline difference seen at one junction end. The rearrangement joins TRDV1 to TRDJ1; D is possibly TRDD3 (5 bases). CDR3 length: 19 amino acids. Germline CDR1 reads TSWWSYY; CDR2 reads QGS. The CDR3, as DNA: TGTGCTCTTGGGGAACTTAGGGATGGGAGTTACCTTTACACGGATAAACTCATCTTT. Encoded protein: CALGELRDGSYLYTDKLIF.